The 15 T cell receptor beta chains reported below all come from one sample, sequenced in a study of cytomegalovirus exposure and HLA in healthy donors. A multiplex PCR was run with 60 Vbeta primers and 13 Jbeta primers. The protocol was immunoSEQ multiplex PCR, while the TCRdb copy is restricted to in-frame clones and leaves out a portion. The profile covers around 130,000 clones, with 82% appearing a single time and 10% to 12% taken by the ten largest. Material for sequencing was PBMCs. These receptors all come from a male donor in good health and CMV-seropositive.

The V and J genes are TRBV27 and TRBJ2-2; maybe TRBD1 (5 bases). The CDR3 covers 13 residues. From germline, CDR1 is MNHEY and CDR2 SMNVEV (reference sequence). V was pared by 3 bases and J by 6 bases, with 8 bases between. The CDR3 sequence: CASSFRGSGELFF. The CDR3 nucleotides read TGTGCCAGCAGTTTTAGGGGATCCGGGGAGCTGTTTTTT.

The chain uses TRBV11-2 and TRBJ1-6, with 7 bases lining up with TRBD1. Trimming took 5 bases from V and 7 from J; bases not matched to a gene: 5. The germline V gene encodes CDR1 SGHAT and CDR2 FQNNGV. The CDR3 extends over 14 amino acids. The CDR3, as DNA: TGTGCCAGCAGCCCCAGGGACAGAAATTCACCCCTCCACTTT. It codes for CASSPRDRNSPLHF.

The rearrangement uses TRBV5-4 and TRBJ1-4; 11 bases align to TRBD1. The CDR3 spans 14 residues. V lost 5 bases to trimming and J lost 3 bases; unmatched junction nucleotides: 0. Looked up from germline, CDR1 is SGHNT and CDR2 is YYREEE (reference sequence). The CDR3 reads CASRGQGANEKLFF. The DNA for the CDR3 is TGTGCCAGCAGGGGACAGGGGGCTAATGAAAAACTGTTTTTT.

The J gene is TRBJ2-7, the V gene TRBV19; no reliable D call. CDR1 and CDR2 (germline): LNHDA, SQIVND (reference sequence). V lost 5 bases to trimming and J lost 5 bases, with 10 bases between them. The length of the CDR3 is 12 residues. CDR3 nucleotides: TGTGCCAGTAGTCGGGTTGGAGACGAGCAGTACTTC. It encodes CASSRVGDEQYF.

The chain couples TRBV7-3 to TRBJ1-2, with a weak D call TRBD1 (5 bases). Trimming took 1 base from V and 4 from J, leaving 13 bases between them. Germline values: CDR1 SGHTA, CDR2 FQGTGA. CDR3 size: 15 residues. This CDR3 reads CASSLNDGASYGYTF. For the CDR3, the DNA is TGTGCCAGCAGCTTAAACGATGGGGCCTCCTATGGCTACACCTTC.

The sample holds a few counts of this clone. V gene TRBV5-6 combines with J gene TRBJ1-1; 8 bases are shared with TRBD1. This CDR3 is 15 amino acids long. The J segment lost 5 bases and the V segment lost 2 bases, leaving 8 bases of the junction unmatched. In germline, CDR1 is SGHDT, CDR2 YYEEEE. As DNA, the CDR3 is TGTGCCAGCAGCTTCTTGTCAGGGGGCCGGACTGAAGCTTTCTTT. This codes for CASSFLSGGRTEAFF. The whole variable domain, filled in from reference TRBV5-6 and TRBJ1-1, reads DAGVTQSPTHLIKTRGQQVTLRCSPKSGHDTVSWYQQALGQGPQFIFQYYEEEERQRGNFPDRFSGHQFPNYSSELNVNALLLGDSALYLCASSFLSGGRTEAFFGQGTRLTVV.

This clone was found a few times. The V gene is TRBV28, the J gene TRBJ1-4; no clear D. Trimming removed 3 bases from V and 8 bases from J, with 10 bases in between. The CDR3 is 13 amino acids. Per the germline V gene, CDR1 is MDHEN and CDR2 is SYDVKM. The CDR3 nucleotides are TGTGCCAGCAGTTTTCAGGTCGAGGAAAAACTGTTTTTT. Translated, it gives CASSFQVEEKLFF.

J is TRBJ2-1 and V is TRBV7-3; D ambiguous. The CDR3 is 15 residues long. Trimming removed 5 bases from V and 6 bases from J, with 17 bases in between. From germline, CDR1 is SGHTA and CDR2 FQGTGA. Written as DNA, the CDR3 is TGTGCCAGCAGCCGAATTGCCTCCGACACCAATGAGCAGTTCTTC. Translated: CASSRIASDTNEQFF.

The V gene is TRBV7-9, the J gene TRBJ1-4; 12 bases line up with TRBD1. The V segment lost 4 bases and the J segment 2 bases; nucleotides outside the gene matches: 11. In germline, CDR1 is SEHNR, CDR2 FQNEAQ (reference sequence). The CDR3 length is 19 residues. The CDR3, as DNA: TGTGCCAGCAGCTCGGGGACAGGGGGCTACGGGTGGACTAATGAAAAACTGTTTTTT. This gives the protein CASSSGTGGYGWTNEKLFF. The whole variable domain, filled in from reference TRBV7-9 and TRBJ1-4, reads DTGVSQNPRHKITKRGQNVTFRCDPISEHNRLYWYRQTLGQGPEFLTYFQNEAQLEKSRLLSDRFSAERPKGSFSTLEIQRTEQGDSAMYLCASSSGTGGYGWTNEKLFFGSGTQLSVL.

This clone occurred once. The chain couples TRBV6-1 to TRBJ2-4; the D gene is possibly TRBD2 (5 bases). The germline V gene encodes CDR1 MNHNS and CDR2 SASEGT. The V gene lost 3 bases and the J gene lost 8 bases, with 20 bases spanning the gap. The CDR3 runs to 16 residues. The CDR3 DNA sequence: TGTGCCAGCAGTGATTCCCGATTCAATCTCGGGGACATTCAGTACTTC. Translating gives CASSDSRFNLGDIQYF.

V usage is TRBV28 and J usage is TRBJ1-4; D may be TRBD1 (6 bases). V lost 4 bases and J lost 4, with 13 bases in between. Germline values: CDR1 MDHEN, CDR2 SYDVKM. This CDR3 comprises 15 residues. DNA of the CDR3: TGTGCCAGCAGTTCCCAGGGGTATTATAATGAAAAACTGTTTTTT. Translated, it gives CASSSQGYYNEKLFF.

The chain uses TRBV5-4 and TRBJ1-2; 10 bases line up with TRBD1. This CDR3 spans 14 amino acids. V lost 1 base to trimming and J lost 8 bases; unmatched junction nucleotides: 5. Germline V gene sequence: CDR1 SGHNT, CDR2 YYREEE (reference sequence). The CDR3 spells CASSLRQGAGGYTF. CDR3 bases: TGTGCCAGCAGCTTGAGACAGGGGGCGGGGGGCTACACCTTC.

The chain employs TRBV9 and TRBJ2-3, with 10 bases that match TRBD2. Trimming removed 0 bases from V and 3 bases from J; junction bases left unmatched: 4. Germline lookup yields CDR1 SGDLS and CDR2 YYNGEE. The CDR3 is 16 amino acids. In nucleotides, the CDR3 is TGTGCCAGCAGCGTAGGGGTAGCGGGAGGAACAGATACGCAGTATTTT. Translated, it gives CASSVGVAGGTDTQYF.

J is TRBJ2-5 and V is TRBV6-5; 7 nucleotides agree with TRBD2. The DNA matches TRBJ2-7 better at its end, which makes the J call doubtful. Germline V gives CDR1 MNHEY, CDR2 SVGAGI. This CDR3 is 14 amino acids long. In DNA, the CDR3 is TGTGCCAGCAGTTATTTGCGGGAGCAGGACGAGCAGTACTTC. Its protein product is CASSYLREQDEQYF.

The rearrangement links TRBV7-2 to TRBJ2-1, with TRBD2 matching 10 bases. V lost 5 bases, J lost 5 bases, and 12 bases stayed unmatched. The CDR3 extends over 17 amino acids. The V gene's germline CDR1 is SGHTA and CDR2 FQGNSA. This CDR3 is CASSRTTLAGAHNEQFF. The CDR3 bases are TGTGCCAGCAGCCGCACCACTCTAGCGGGAGCGCACAATGAGCAGTTCTTC.